This T cell receptor (beta chain) was sequenced in a study of cytomegalovirus exposure and HLA in healthy donors. Remarks on this clone: The same CDR3 arises from other DNA sequences in this sample as well.

This table comes from immunoSEQ multiplex PCR, and its TCRdb copy is limited to in-frame clones, with some not included. The sample has more than 300,000 clones, more than 80% seen once; the top ten hold under 0.85%. Losses at the gene ends were 4 bases for V and 2 bases for J; bases not matched to a gene: 5. CDR3 size: 14 residues. Germline-derived CDR1 and CDR2 are SGHTA and FQGNSA. Source material: PBMCs. This chain connects TRBV7-2 to TRBJ2-7, with TRBD2 matching over 7 bases. This receptor was obtained from a woman between 18 and 30 years old in good health and CMV-seronegative. CDR3 protein: CASSSRDYPYEQYF. The DNA for the CDR3 is TGTGCCAGCAGCTCTCGGGACTACCCCTACGAGCAGTACTTC.